The present T cell receptor (beta chain) was sequenced within a study of T cell responses to AZD1222 COVID-19 vaccine (dated by TCRdb to the early 2020s). About the investigation overall: TCR sequencing was performed for more than 230 trial participants, of whom around 200 were given two doses of AZD1222 and around 25 were given two doses of MenACWY control vaccine. Trial participants were enrolled by age into 18-55, 56-69 and 70-plus year subgroups, with roughly 150, 30 and 60 TCR-sequenced participants respectively.

What the research found in general, with its limitations: Spike-specific TCR breadth and depth rose significantly after two AZD1222 doses compared with day 0 and with MenACWY recipients. No day 14 peak-response samples were available, so repertoires were characterized only after the peak T cell response. Participants were mostly white British and included more females than males, and it was suggested by the authors that clonal diversity may have been underestimated. The vaccine-associated CD4 TCRs covered the entire spike protein, and the dominant responses fell in regions 160-218 and 743-854. Reportedly, close to half of the unique spike-specific TCRs recognized epitopes lying outside the regions that are mutated in the B.1.351 and B.1.1.7 variants. Conclusions about previously exposed vaccinees were limited because only six or seven AZD1222 recipients were SARS-CoV-2 seropositive at baseline. In the small 56-69-year group, the increase in depth fell short of significance, most likely because of low power.

Comments on this clone: Its target antigen remains unknown. The record has no base qualities; no much larger clone is one base away.

Deletion took 7 bases off V and 0 bases off J, with a span of 11 bases between the germline ends. From the germline V gene, CDR1 is SQVTM and CDR2 is ANQGSEA. From its cysteine to its phenylalanine, the CDR3 spans 13 amino acids. The retained sequence is limited to the CDR3, 39 bases, with the frame set at the first base. The time point label of this sample denotes: about 28 days (+/-7) after the second vaccine dose. AZD1222 recipients given second doses at about 4 weeks or at about 12 weeks were pooled, since spike-specific TCR depth and breadth were not found to differ between the two schedules. The vaccinee samples were drawn from two UK trials, COV001 and COV002, one of which was a single-blind randomized controlled phase 2/3 trial testing AZD1222 (ChAdOx1 nCoV-19) in healthy adults. For TCRbeta chain sequencing, PBMC samples from trial participants were taken at day 0 and at day 28 after the second dose.

The CDR3 regions of human TCRbeta chains were analyzed by immunosequencing. In the source study's methods: Repertoire TCRs were checked for matches against a reference library of SARS-CoV-2-specific TCRs that had been generated using the MIRA antigen-specificity platform. Breadth meant the fraction of unique TCRs that were SARS-CoV-2-associated, whereas depth meant the fraction of total T cells that were SARS-CoV-2-associated. Using the MIRA data, every spike-specific TCR was mapped to the spike region that the TCR reacted to and assigned to either a CD4 or a CD8 class. Log10-transformed breadth and depth values were compared by one-way ANOVA with Sidak's multiple comparisons tests. Imported from immuneACCESS, the table was reduced by TCRdb to in-frame sequences with V and J called. These copies leave out some clones; in studies compared against another copy, an unresolved V gene accounts for under half, and the cause of the remainder is not known. V, J and clone size were drawn from that table, and D and trimming were deduced from the DNA. The sample table holds more than 75,000 clones, of which around 93% were seen once. The ten largest clones take up around 8% of the sample.

The source of this sequence is an adult who received the AZD1222 COVID-19 vaccine. The chain was built from TRBV29-1 and TRBJ2-3, with the D gene uncertain. Sequencing was performed on peripheral blood, taken 28 days after the second AZD1222 dose. CDR3 loop: CSADPASTDTQYF. The nucleotide sequence is given as TGCAGCGCCGATCCCGCGAGCACAGATACGCAGTATTTT.